This passage covers 7 T cell receptor beta chains from one sample sequenced in a study of T cell repertoires in cytomegalovirus infection. TCRdb reprocessed the reads via MiXCR and lists one record per CDR3 protein. The sample has about 130,000 distinct CDR3 sequences; roughly a quarter are singletons. Their antigen targets remain unknown. Sequencing used PBMCs, sequenced either directly or after in vitro stimulation (not recorded which). These TCRs come from a human donor in good health (CMV status not recorded). Some clones in this sample may be carry-over from other donors' samples.

This clonotype was counted between two and nine times. The chain uses TRBV28 and TRBJ2-3; 8 nucleotides line up with TRBD2. V lost 4 bases, J lost 1 base, and 7 bases stayed unmatched. There are 16 residues in the CDR3. Germline CDR1 reads MDHEN; CDR2 reads SYDVKM. CDR3 nucleotides: TGTGCCAGCAGTTCCCCAGCGGGAGAGGGCACAGATACGCAGTATTTT. This gives the protein CASSSPAGEGTDTQYF.

V is TRBV20-1 and J is TRBJ2-1; TRBD2 agrees at 13 bases. This CDR3 is 14 amino acids long. Looked up from germline, CDR1 is DFQATT and CDR2 is SNEGSKA (reference sequence). The V gene end was trimmed by 3 bases and the J gene end by 5 bases; junction bases not matched to a gene: 1. This chain's CDR3 is CSASGTSGNNEQFF. CDR3 nucleotides: TGCAGTGCTAGTGGGACTAGCGGGAACAATGAGCAGTTCTTC.

In its sample, this clonotype was seen many times. This chain uses TRBV7-2 with TRBJ2-5; D ambiguous. V was pared by 1 base and J by 0 bases, with 6 bases between. This CDR3 comprises 14 residues. Germline V gives CDR1 SGHTA, CDR2 FQGNSA. CDR3 region: CASSLEQYQETQYF. The CDR3 DNA reads TGTGCCAGCAGCTTAGAACAGTACCAAGAGACCCAGTACTTC. The full variable domain, rest sourced from reference TRBV7-2 and TRBJ2-5, is GAGVSQSPSNKVTEKGKDVELRCDPISGHTALYWYRQSLGQGLEFLIYFQGNSAPDKSGLPSDRFSAERTGGSVSTLTIQRTQQEDSAVYLCASSLEQYQETQYFGPGTRLLVL.

This clonotype was counted a few times. The J gene is TRBJ1-2, the V gene TRBV12-3 or TRBV12-4; D is unclear. The CDR3 consists of 15 residues. Trimming pared 3 bases from V and 4 bases from J, leaving 15 bases between. DNA for the CDR3: TGTGCCAGCAGTTTGCAAGAGGAGGTCGGCTATGGCTACACCTTC. It encodes CASSLQEEVGYGYTF.

The chain recombines TRBV19 with TRBJ1-6; 7 nucleotides line up with TRBD1. This CDR3 has 15 amino acids. Germline V CDR1 and CDR2: LNHDA, SQIVND (reference sequence). Trimming at V came to 6 bases and at J to 7 bases, leaving 9 bases not matched to a gene. The CDR3 reads CASSVFRGVNSPLHF. CDR3 DNA: TGTGCCAGTAGCGTCTTCAGGGGGGTGAATTCACCCCTCCACTTT.

This sequence joins TRBV15 and TRBJ2-3; no definite D call. The CDR3 totals 13 residues. Germline CDR1 and CDR2: LNHNV and YYDKDF (reference sequence). V dropped 1 base and J dropped 4 bases, with 6 bases sitting between them. CDR3 sequence: CATSRGEADTQYF. In DNA, the CDR3 is TGTGCCACCAGCAGAGGTGAGGCAGATACGCAGTATTTT.

This clonotype was seen more than once but under ten times. The rearrangement joins TRBV6-2 or TRBV6-3 to TRBJ2-2; the D gene is possibly TRBD1 (5 bases). The CDR3 contains 15 residues. Germline V gene data show CDR1 as MNHEY and CDR2 as SVGEGT. V dropped 4 bases and J dropped 6 bases, with 15 bases sitting between them. The CDR3 region is CASSSTTVFAGELFF. CDR3 bases: TGTGCCAGCAGTTCTACGACAGTCTTTGCCGGGGAGCTGTTTTTT.